This section outlines one TCR beta chain sequence together with its context. The antigen remains unidentified. The data derive from a study of shared clonotypes between healthy human individuals. Study details: Each donor's CD8 memory used one plate, CD8 naive two, each CD4 subset three. The study's findings and limits: Generation probabilities of non-shared clonotypes were lower (relative to those shared by all four donors). It was observed that about 5% of naive CD4 clonotypes were shared across four donors.

This table comes from immunoSEQ multiplex PCR, and its TCRdb copy is limited to in-frame clones, with some not included. Of about 2.1 million clones listed, 93% are singletons. Naive CD8 cells, CD45RO-negative and positively selected for CCR7, excluded terminally differentiated effector memory CD45RA+ cells. This CDR3 contains 13 residues. Germline-derived CDR1 and CDR2 are ENHRY and SYGVKD. Trimming removed 7 bases at V and 0 bases at J, with 9 bases between. The sequenced material came from naive CD8+ T cells from PBMCs. This TCR was recovered from a young man in good health. Some clones in this sample may be carry-over from other donors' samples. The V and J genes are TRBV10-3 and TRBJ1-1; a weak D match, TRBD1 (6 bases). The CDR3 protein is CAIKGDLNTEAFF. The CDR3 coding sequence is TGTGCCATCAAGGGGGATCTGAACACTGAAGCTTTCTTT.